This T cell receptor (beta chain) was identified in a study of T cell responses to AZD1222 COVID-19 vaccine (dated by TCRdb to about 2021). Study-wide context: TCR sequencing covered approximately 230 trial participants: about 210 given two doses of AZD1222 and 26 given two doses of MenACWY control vaccine. Enrollment into the trials was organized by age into subgroups of 18-55, 56-69 and 70-plus years, and those subgroups contained about 160, 30 and 59 TCR-sequenced participants, respectively.

The paper's findings and limits, for the study overall: After two AZD1222 doses, both the breadth and the depth of spike-specific TCRs were significantly higher than at day 0 and than in MenACWY recipients. Because no day 14 peak-response samples were available, the repertoires could be characterized only after the peak T cell response. The 56-69-year group was small, and its depth increase did not reach significance, likely because of low power. Participants were mostly white British and included more females than males, and it was suggested by the authors that clonal diversity may have been underestimated. The vaccine-associated CD4 TCRs covered the entire spike protein, and the dominant responses fell in regions 160-218 and 743-854. Conclusions about previously exposed vaccinees are limited because only six or seven AZD1222 recipients were SARS-CoV-2 seropositive at baseline. Reportedly, close to half of the unique spike-specific TCRs recognized epitopes lying outside the regions that are mutated in the B.1.351 and B.1.1.7 variants.

The CDR3 regions of human TCRbeta chains were subjected to immunosequencing. Per the original workflow: Repertoire TCRs were matched against a reference library of SARS-CoV-2-specific TCRs generated with the MIRA antigen-specificity platform. Breadth meant the fraction of unique TCRs that were SARS-CoV-2-associated, whereas depth meant the fraction of total T cells that were SARS-CoV-2-associated. Using the MIRA data, every spike-specific TCR was mapped to the spike region that the TCR reacted to and assigned to either a CD4 or a CD8 class. Log10-transformed breadth and depth values were compared by one-way ANOVA with Sidak's multiple comparisons tests. TCRdb took this table from immuneACCESS and kept in-frame rearrangements with V and J called. Such tables lack part of the clones; where checked against another copy, unresolved V genes explain under half of the gap, and the rest is unexplained. That table furnishes V, J and clone size, whereas the DNA furnished D and trimming. This sample comprises 100,000 to 120,000 clones, roughly 90% of them detected only once. Around 3.3% of the sample lies in the top ten.

The germline V gene yields ENHRY for CDR1 and SYGVKD for CDR2. The V end loses 0 bases and the J end loses 9 bases, and a stretch of 9 bases separates them. The CDR3 contains 14 residues, cysteine and phenylalanine counted. The entry retains the CDR3 DNA only, 42 bases that are in frame from base 1. The time point tag for this specimen amounts to: baseline before first vaccination. Taken with the paper, the label for treatment or condition translates to: meningococcal conjugate vaccine given as trial control. Vaccinee samples came from UK trials COV001 and COV002, including a single-blind randomized controlled phase 2/3 trial of AZD1222 (ChAdOx1 nCoV-19) in healthy adults. Trial participant PBMC samples were collected at day 0 and day 28 after the second dose for TCRbeta chain sequencing. Within its sample, this clone is medium-sized (0.01 to 0.1%). Its antigen target is currently unknown. Qualities for individual bases were not recorded, and no much larger clone is one base off.

Sequences were derived from peripheral blood, sampled on day 0 of MenACWY control vaccination. The sequence links TRBV10-3 to TRBJ1-6; a tentative D call is TRBD1 (5 bases match). The sequence derives from an adult in good health. CDR3 loop: CAISESREGSPLHF. The DNA sequence is given as TGTGCCATCAGTGAGTCCAGGGAAGGTTCACCCCTCCACTTT.